This T cell receptor (beta chain) was observed in a study of chemoradiotherapy in HPV16-positive cancers. With regard to this clone: Its specificity is not known.

The repertoire was sequenced with immunoSEQ multiplex PCR; TCRdb's copy has only in-frame clones and lacks some. The sample includes 15,000 to 20,000 clones, about two thirds of them seen just once. The CDR3 totals 14 residues. Germline CDR1 and CDR2: GTSNPN and SVGIG (reference sequence). Trimming took 5 bases from V and 6 from J; bases not matched to a gene: 5. General study results and limits: During treatment, candidate HPV-specific clones and E7-related motifs expanded in tumor. In HPV16-positive patients, HPV-responsive T-cell expansion tracked better recurrence-free survival.

The sequenced sample was tumor tissue, obtained from a patient who underwent chemoradiotherapy. The chain carries TRBV30 and TRBJ2-2, with TRBD2 identical over 11 bases. The clonotype comes from a human donor with HPV-associated anogenital cancer. The CDR3 nucleotides are TGTGCCTGGGCTTTAGCGGGAGGGCCCGGGGAGCTGTTTTTT. This sequence encodes CAWALAGGPGELFF.